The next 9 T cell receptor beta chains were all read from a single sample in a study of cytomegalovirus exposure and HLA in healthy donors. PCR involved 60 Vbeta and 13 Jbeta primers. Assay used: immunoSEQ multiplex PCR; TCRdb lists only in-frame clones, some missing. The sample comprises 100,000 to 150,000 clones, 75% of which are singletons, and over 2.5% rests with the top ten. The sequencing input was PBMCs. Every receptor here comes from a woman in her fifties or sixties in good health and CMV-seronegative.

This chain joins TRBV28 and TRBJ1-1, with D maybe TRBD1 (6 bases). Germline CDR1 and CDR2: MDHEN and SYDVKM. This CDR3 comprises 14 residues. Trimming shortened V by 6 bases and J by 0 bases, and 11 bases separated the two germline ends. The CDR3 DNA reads TGTGCCAGCAGGCCGGACAGATTGAACACTGAAGCTTTCTTT. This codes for CASRPDRLNTEAFF.

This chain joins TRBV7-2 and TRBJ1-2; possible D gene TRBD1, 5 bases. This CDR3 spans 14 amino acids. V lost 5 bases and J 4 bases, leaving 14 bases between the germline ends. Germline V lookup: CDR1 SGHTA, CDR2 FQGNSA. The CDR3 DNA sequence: TGTGCCAGCAGCCCAGGGCCGGGAGTCTATGGCTACACCTTC. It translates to CASSPGPGVYGYTF.

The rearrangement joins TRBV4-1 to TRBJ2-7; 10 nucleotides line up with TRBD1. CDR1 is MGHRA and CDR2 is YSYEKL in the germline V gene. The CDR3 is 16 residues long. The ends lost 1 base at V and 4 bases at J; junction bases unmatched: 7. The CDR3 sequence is CASSQALPGQGYEQYF. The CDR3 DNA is TGCGCCAGCAGCCAAGCTTTACCGGGACAGGGGTACGAGCAGTACTTC.

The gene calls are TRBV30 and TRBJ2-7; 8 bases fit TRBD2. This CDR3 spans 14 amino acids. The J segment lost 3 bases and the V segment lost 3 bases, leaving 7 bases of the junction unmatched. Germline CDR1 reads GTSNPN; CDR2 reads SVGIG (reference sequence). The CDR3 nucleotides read TGTGCCTGGAGAGGGCTAGCGGGCCTCTACGAGCAGTACTTC. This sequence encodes CAWRGLAGLYEQYF.

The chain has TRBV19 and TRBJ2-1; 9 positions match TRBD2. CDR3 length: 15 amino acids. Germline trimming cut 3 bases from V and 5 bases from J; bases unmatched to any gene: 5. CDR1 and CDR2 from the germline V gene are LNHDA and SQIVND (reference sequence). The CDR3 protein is CASSMAAGGNNEQFF. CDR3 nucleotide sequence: TGTGCCAGTAGTATGGCAGCGGGAGGCAACAATGAGCAGTTCTTC.

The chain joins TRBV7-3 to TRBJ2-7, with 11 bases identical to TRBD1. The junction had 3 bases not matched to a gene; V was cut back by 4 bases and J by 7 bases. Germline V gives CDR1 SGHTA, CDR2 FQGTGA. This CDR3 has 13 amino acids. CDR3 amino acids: CASSSGQGGEQYF. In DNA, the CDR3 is TGTGCCAGCAGCTCGGGACAGGGGGGTGAGCAGTACTTC.

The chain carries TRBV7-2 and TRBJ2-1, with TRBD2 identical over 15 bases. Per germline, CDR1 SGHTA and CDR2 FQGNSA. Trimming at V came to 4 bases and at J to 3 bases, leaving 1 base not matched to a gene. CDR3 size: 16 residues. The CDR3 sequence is CASSSGLAGGYNEQFF. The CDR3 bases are TGTGCCAGCAGCTCGGGACTAGCGGGAGGCTACAATGAGCAGTTCTTC.

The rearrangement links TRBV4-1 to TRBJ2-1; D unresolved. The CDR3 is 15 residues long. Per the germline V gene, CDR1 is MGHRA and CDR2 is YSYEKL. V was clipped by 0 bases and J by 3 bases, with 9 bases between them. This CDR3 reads CASSQDGADYNEQFF. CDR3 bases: TGCGCCAGCAGCCAAGATGGTGCGGACTACAATGAGCAGTTCTTC.

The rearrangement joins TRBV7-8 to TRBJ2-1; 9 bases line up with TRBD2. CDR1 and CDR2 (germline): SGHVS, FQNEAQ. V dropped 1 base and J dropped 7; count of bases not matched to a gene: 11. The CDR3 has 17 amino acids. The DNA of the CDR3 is TGTGCCAGCAGCTTAGAGGTTAGCGGGAGTAAATCGAATGAGCAGTTCTTC. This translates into CASSLEVSGSKSNEQFF.